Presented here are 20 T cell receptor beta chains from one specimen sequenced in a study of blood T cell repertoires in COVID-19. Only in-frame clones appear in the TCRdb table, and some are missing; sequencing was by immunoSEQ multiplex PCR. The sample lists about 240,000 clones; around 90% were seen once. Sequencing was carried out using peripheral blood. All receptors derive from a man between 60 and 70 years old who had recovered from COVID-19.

The CDR3 nucleotides read TGTGCCAGGATGGAAACGACAGCGACCCCTCCCTCTGGGGCCAACGTCCTGACTTTC. It specifies CARMETTATPPSGANVLTF. The chain employs TRBV2 and TRBJ2-6, with D maybe TRBD1 (5 bases). V lost 9 bases to trimming and J lost 0 bases, with 24 bases between them. There are 19 residues in the CDR3. CDR1 is SNHLY and CDR2 is FYNNEI in the germline V gene.

The CDR3 region is CASSSLGRGGQNEQFF. The CDR3 DNA follows: TGTGCCAGCAGTTCGCTAGGGCGGGGGGGCCAGAATGAGCAGTTCTTC. J is TRBJ2-1 and V is TRBV27, with TRBD2 identical over 9 bases. Trimming cost V 4 bases and J 7 bases; bases outside gene matches: 11. The CDR3 spans 16 residues. CDR1 and CDR2 (germline): MNHEY, SMNVEV (reference sequence).

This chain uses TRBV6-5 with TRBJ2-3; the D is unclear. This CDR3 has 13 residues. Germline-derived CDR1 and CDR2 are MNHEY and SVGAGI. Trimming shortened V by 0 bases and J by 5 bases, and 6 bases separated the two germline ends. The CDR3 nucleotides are TGTGCCAGCAGTTACTCGGTCGGAGATACGCAGTATTTT. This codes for CASSYSVGDTQYF.

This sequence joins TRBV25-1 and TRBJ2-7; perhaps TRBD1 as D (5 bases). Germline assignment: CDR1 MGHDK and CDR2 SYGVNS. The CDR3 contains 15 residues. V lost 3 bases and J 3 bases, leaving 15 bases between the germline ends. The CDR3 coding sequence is TGTGCCAGCAGTGACCACGGACCAGGGAACTACGAGCAGTACTTC. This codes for CASSDHGPGNYEQYF.

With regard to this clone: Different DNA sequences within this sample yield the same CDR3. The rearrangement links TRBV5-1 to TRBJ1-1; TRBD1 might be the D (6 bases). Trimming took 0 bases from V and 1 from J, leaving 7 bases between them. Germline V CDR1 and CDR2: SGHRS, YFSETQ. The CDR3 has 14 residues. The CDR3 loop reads CASSLGQENTEAFF. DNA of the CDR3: TGCGCCAGCAGCTTGGGACAGGAGAACACTGAAGCTTTCTTT.

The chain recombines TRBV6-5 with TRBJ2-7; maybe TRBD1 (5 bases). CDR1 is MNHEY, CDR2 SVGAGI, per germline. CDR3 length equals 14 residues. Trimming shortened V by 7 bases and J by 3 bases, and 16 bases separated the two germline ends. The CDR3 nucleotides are TGTGCCAGCACCTTAGGGGCGGAAGTCTACGAGCAGTACGTC. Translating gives CASTLGAEVYEQYV.

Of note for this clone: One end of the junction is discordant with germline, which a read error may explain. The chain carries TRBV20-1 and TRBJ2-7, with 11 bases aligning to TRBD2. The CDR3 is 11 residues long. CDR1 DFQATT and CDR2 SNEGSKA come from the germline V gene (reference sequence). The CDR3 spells CSALGTSGLLF. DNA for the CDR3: TGCAGTGCTCTCGGGACTAGCGGCTTACTTTTC.

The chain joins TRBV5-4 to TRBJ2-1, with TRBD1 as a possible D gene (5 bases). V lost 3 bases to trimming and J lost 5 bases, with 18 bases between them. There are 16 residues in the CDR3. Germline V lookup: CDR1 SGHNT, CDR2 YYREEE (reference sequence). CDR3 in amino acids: CASSSGVLGQDNEQFF. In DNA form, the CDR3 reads TGTGCCAGCAGCTCTGGGGTTCTTGGACAAGACAATGAGCAGTTCTTC.

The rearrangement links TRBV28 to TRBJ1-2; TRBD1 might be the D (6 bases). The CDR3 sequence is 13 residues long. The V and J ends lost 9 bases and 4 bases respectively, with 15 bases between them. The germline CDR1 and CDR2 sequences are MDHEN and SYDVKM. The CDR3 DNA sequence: TGTGCCAGTAACGGGGGGGCCCCCTATGGCTACACCTTC. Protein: CASNGGAPYGYTF.

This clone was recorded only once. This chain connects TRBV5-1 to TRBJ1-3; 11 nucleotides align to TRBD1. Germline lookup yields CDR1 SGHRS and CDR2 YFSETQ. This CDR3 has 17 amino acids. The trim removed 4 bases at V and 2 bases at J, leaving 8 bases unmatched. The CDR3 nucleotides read TGCGCCAGCAGCCGCAAACCGGGACAGGGGGCTGGAAACACCATATATTTT. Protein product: CASSRKPGQGAGNTIYF.

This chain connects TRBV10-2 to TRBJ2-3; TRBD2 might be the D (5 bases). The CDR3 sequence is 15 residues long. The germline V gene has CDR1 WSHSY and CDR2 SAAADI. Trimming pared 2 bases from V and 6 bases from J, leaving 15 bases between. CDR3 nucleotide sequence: TGCGCCAGCAGTGAGATACTAGACACGACTGATACGCAGTATTTT. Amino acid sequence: CASSEILDTTDTQYF.

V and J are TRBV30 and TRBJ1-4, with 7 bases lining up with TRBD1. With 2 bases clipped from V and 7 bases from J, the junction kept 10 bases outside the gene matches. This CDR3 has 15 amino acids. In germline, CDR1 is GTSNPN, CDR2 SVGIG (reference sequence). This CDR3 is CAWSPPGQRSEKLFF. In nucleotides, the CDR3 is TGTGCCTGGAGTCCTCCGGGACAGCGGAGTGAAAAACTGTTTTTT. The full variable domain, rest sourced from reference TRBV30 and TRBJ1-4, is SQTIHQWPATLVQPVGSPLSLECTVEGTSNPNLYWYRQAAGRGLQLLFYSVGIGQISSEVPQNLSASRPQDRQFILSSKKLLLSDSGFYLCAWSPPGQRSEKLFFGSGTQLSVL.

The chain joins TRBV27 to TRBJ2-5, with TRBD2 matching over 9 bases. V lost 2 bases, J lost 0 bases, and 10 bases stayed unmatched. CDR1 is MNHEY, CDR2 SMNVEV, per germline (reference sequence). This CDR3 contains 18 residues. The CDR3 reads CASSLETSGPGNQETQYF. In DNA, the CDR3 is TGTGCCAGCAGTTTAGAAACTAGCGGGCCCGGGAACCAAGAGACCCAGTACTTC.

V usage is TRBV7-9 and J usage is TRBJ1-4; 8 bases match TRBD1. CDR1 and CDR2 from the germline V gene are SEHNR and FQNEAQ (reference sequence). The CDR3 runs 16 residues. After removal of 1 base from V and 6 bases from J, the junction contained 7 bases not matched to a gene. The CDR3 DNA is TGTGCCAGCAGCTTAGGTCGACAGGGGAGGGATGAAAAACTGTTTTTT. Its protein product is CASSLGRQGRDEKLFF.

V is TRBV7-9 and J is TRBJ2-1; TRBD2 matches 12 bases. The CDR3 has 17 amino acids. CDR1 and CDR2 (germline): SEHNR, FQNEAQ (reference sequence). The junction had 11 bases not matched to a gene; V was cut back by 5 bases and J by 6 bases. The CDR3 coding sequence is TGTGCCAGCAGCGACCGTCGACTAGCGGGGGAGAGCAATGAGCAGTTCTTC. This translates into CASSDRRLAGESNEQFF. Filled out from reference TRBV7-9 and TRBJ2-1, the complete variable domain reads DTGVSQNPRHKITKRGQNVTFRCDPISEHNRLYWYRQTLGQGPEFLTYFQNEAQLEKSRLLSDRFSAERPKGSFSTLEIQRTEQGDSAMYLCASSDRRLAGESNEQFFGPGTRLTVL.

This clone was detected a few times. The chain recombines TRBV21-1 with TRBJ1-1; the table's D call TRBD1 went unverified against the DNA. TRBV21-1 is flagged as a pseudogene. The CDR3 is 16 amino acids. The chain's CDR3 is CASSKTETGLQTEAFF. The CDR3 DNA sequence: TGTGCCAGCAGCAAAACAGAGACAGGGTTGCAAACTGAAGCTTTCTTT.

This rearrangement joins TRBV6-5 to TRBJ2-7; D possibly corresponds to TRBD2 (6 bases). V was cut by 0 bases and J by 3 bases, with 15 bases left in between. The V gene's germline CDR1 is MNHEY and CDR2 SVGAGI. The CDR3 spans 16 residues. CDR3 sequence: CASSYSIGGTRYEQYF. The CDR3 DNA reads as TGTGCCAGCAGTTACTCGATCGGCGGGACTCGCTACGAGCAGTACTTC.

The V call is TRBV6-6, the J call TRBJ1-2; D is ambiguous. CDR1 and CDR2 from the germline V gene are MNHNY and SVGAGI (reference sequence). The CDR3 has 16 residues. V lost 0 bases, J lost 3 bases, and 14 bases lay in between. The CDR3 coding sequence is TGTGCCAGCAGTTACTCGAACCGATACAGTGACTATGGCTACACCTTC. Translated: CASSYSNRYSDYGYTF.

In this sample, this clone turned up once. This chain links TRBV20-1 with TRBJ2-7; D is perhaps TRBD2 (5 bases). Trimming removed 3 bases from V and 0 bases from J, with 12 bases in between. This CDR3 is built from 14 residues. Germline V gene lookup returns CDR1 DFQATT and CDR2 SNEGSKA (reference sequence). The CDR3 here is CSASPSRRSYEQYF. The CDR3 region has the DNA TGCAGTGCTAGTCCTAGCCGTCGCTCCTACGAGCAGTACTTC.

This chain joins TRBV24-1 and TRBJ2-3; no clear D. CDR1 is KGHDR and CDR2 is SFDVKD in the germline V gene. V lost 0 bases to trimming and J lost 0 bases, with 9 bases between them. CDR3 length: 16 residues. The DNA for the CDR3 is TGTGCCACCAGTGATTTGCGTTTCGGTAGCACAGATACGCAGTATTTT. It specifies CATSDLRFGSTDTQYF.